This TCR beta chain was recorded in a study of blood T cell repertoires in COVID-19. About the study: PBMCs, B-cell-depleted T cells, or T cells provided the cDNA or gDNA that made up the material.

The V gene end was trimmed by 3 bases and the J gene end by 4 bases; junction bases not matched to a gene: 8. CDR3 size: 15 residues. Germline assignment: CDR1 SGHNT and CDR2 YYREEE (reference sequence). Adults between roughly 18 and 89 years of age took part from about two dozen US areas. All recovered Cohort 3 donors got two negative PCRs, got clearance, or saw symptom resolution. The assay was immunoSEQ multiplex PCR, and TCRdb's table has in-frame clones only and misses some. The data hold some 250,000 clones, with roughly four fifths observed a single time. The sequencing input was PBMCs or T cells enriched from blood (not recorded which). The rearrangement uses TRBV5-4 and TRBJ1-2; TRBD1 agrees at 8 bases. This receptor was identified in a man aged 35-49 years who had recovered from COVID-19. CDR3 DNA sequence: TGTGCCAGCAGCTCGGGGACAGGCTGGGGCTATGGCTACACCTTC. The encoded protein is CASSSGTGWGYGYTF.